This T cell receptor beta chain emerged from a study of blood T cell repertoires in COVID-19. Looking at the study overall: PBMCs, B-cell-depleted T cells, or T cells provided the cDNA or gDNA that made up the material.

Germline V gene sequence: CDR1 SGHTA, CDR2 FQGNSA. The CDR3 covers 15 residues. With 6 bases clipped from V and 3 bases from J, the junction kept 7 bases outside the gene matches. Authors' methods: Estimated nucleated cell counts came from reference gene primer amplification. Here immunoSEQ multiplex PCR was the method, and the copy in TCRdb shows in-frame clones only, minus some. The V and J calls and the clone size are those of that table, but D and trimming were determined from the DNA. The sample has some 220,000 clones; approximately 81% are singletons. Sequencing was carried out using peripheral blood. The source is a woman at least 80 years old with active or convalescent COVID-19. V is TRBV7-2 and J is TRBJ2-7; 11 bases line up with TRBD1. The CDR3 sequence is CASRRGQGVIYEQYF. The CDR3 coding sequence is TGTGCCAGCAGGCGGGGACAGGGGGTAATCTACGAGCAGTACTTC.